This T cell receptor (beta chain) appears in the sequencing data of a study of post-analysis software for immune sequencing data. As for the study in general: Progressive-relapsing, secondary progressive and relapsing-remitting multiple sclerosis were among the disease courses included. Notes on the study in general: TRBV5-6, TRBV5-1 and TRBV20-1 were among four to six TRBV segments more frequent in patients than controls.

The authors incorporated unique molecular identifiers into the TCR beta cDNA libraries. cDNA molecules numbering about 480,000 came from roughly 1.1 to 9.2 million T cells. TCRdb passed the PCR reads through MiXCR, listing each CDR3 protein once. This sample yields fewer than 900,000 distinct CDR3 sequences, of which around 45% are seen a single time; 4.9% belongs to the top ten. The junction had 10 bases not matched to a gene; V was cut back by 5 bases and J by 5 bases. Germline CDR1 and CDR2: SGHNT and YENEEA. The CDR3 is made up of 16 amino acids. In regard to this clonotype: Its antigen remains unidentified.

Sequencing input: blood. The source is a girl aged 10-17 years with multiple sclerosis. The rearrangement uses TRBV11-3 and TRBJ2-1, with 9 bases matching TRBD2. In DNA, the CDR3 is TGTGCCAGCAGCGACCTGCGGGCGGGAGGGAACAATGAGCAGTTCTTC. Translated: CASSDLRAGGNNEQFF. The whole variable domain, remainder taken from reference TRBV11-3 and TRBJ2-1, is EAGVVQSPRYKIIEKKQPVAFWCNPISGHNTLYWYLQNLGQGPELLIRYENEEAVDDSQLPKDRFSAERLKGVDSTLKIQPAELGDSAVYLCASSDLRAGGNNEQFFGPGTRLTVL.